These 21 T cell receptor beta chains originate from one sample sequenced in a study of T-cell memory formation after mild COVID-19. TCRdb ran MiXCR on the 5' RACE reads and lists one entry per CDR3 protein. The data show 250,000 to 400,000 distinct CDR3 sequences, with roughly an eighth seen just once and under 25% held by the top ten. The sample was PBMCs or a T cell subset sorted from them (not recorded which). The receptor set was obtained from a man aged 18 to 30 who had mild COVID-19 (a few samples of this study predate the infection). Cell type and time point are not known.

This clonotype was seen more than once but under ten times. This chain's CDR3 is CASSYGTLGSEQFF. In DNA form, the CDR3 reads TGCGCCAGCAGCTACGGGACTCTGGGTAGCGAGCAGTTCTTC. V and J are TRBV5-1 and TRBJ2-1, with D maybe TRBD2 (6 bases). From germline, CDR1 is SGHRS and CDR2 YFSETQ. The ends were cut back, 3 bases at V and 10 bases at J, with 17 bases in the middle. This CDR3 has 14 residues.

This clonotype was picked up a small number of times. This rearrangement joins TRBV10-3 to TRBJ2-3; D uncertain. This CDR3 region has 12 residues. Germline V CDR1 and CDR2: ENHRY, SYGVKD. Trimming cost V 3 bases and J 8 bases, with 9 bases left between them. The CDR3 nucleotides read TGTGCCATCAGTGATGGCGGAGCTACGCAGTATTTT. This sequence encodes CAISDGGATQYF.

This clonotype has at least ten counts. This rearrangement joins TRBV12-3 or TRBV12-4 to TRBJ1-6; D might be TRBD1 (6 bases). This CDR3 is built from 13 residues. V was trimmed by 2 bases and J by 10 bases, leaving 9 bases between them. The CDR3 DNA sequence: TGTGCCAGCAGTTTATTAGGGGGATCACCCCTCCACTTT. Amino acid sequence: CASSLLGGSPLHF.

The table lists this clonotype with a few counts. This chain connects TRBV5-1 to TRBJ1-1; possible D gene TRBD1, 5 bases. Germline values: CDR1 SGHRS, CDR2 YFSETQ. The CDR3 totals 14 residues. V was clipped by 0 bases and J by 7 bases, with 13 bases between them. CDR3: CASSLERDRREAFF. CDR3 bases: TGCGCCAGCAGCTTGGAGAGGGACCGCCGTGAAGCTTTCTTT.

This clonotype was observed a few times. The chain uses TRBV7-2 and TRBJ2-5, with TRBD2 matching 9 bases. The germline V gene has CDR1 SGHTA and CDR2 FQGNSA. The V segment lost 11 bases and the J segment 5 bases; nucleotides outside the gene matches: 12. The CDR3 is 14 residues long. CDR3 residues: CACSGGGAAETQYF. CDR3 DNA: TGTGCCTGTTCTGGCGGGGGGGCCGCGGAGACCCAGTACTTC.

In this sample, this clonotype turned up many times. J is TRBJ1-6 and V is TRBV19, with 8 bases lining up with TRBD1. V shed 9 bases and J 7 bases; nucleotides not matched to a gene: 5. This CDR3 region has 13 residues. The V gene's germline CDR1 is LNHDA and CDR2 SQIVND (reference sequence). The CDR3 reads CASGQGGNSPLHF. In nucleotides, the CDR3 is TGTGCCAGCGGACAGGGCGGGAATTCACCCCTCCACTTT.

The rearrangement joins TRBV24-1 to TRBJ2-1; the D gene is possibly TRBD2 (7 bases). The V gene's germline CDR1 is KGHDR and CDR2 SFDVKD. The CDR3 has 13 residues. V was pared by 9 bases and J by 7 bases, with 15 bases between. CDR3 coding DNA: TGTGCCACCCGTCGGGGGGCGGGAAATGAGCAGTTCTTC. Translation gives CATRRGAGNEQFF.

The chain links TRBV6-5 to TRBJ1-5; D is ambiguous. The ends were cut back, 2 bases at V and 3 bases at J, with 17 bases in the middle. The germline CDR1 and CDR2 sequences are MNHEY and SVGAGI. The length of the CDR3 is 17 residues. CDR3 protein: CASSYPPHEPHNQPQHF. The CDR3, as DNA: TGTGCCAGCAGTTACCCTCCCCACGAGCCCCACAATCAGCCCCAGCATTTT.

This clonotype was detected only a few times. V and J are TRBV10-1 and TRBJ1-1, with 12 bases identical to TRBD1. CDR3 length: 15 residues. V lost 6 bases to trimming and J lost 0 bases; unmatched junction nucleotides: 2. Per germline, CDR1 WNHNN and CDR2 SYGVQD (reference sequence). CDR3 in DNA: TGCGCCAGCAGGGGACAGGGGGCCCTGAACACTGAAGCTTTCTTT. This codes for CASRGQGALNTEAFF.

This chain joins TRBV7-9 and TRBJ2-1, with D possibly matching TRBD2 (5 bases). This CDR3 has 14 residues. Germline CDR1 is SEHNR and CDR2 is FQNEAQ (reference sequence). V was clipped by 6 bases and J by 4 bases, with 13 bases between them. The chain's CDR3 is CASRANSGYNEQFF. The CDR3 region has the DNA TGTGCCAGCAGAGCCAACTCGGGGTACAATGAGCAGTTCTTC. Combining the CDR3 with reference TRBV7-9 and TRBJ2-1 gives the whole variable domain DTGVSQNPRHKITKRGQNVTFRCDPISEHNRLYWYRQTLGQGPEFLTYFQNEAQLEKSRLLSDRFSAERPKGSFSTLEIQRTEQGDSAMYLCASRANSGYNEQFFGPGTRLTVL.

This clonotype has at least ten counts. The chain employs TRBV18 and TRBJ2-1; 7 bases are a match to TRBD2. Germline values: CDR1 KGHSH, CDR2 LQKENI. The CDR3 is made up of 16 amino acids. The junction had 4 bases not matched to a gene; V was cut back by 0 bases and J by 2 bases. The DNA of the CDR3 is TGTGCCAGCTCACCACCGTACAGCGGGACCTACAATGAGCAGTTCTTC. Amino acid sequence: CASSPPYSGTYNEQFF.

Many counts were recorded for this clonotype. The rearrangement joins TRBV5-1 to TRBJ2-1; 7 nucleotides match TRBD1. Germline CDR1 and CDR2: SGHRS and YFSETQ. The CDR3 is 15 amino acids. The trim removed 3 bases at V and 4 bases at J, leaving 7 bases unmatched. The CDR3 loop reads CASSSPWDSYNEQFF. In DNA, the CDR3 is TGCGCCAGCAGCTCGCCCTGGGACAGTTACAATGAGCAGTTCTTC. The variable domain in full, with the rest retrieved from reference TRBV5-1 and TRBJ2-1, is KAGVTQTPRYLIKTRGQQVTLSCSPISGHRSVSWYQQTPGQGLQFLFEYFSETQRNKGNFPGRFSGRQFSNSRSEMNVSTLELGDSALYLCASSSPWDSYNEQFFGPGTRLTVL.

This clonotype was recorded many times. V gene TRBV6-5 combines with J gene TRBJ1-2; tentative D call: TRBD1 (6 bases). Germline-derived CDR1 and CDR2 are MNHEY and SVGAGI. V lost 5 bases and J lost 6, with 10 bases in between. This CDR3 region has 12 residues. CDR3 in amino acids: CASSDQGNGYTF. DNA for the CDR3: TGTGCCAGCAGTGATCAGGGGAATGGCTACACCTTC.

The chain is built from TRBV7-9 and TRBJ1-5; 9 bases are shared with TRBD1. The CDR3 loop spans 15 amino acids. The germline V gene has CDR1 SEHNR and CDR2 FQNEAQ (reference sequence). V dropped 5 bases and J dropped 6; count of bases not matched to a gene: 8. As DNA, the CDR3 is TGTGCCAGCAGCCCCGCGGGACAGGGTATTCAGCCCCAGCATTTT. Translated: CASSPAGQGIQPQHF. Looking up the rest from reference TRBV7-9 and TRBJ1-5 gives the full variable domain: DTGVSQNPRHKITKRGQNVTFRCDPISEHNRLYWYRQTLGQGPEFLTYFQNEAQLEKSRLLSDRFSAERPKGSFSTLEIQRTEQGDSAMYLCASSPAGQGIQPQHFGDGTRLSIL.

This clonotype was counted only a few times. The genes are TRBV12-3 or TRBV12-4 and TRBJ2-1, with TRBD1 matching over 8 bases. Trimming removed 3 bases from V and 2 bases from J; junction bases left unmatched: 3. The CDR3 has 15 amino acids. The CDR3: CASSFRTGPYNEQFF. DNA for the CDR3: TGTGCCAGCAGTTTCCGGACAGGGCCCTACAATGAGCAGTTCTTC.

This clonotype was detected only a few times. The chain carries TRBV12-3 or TRBV12-4 and TRBJ1-5; D remains ambiguous. The CDR3 loop spans 14 amino acids. V gave up 4 bases and J gave up 4 bases, with 11 bases separating them. CDR3 sequence: CASSSSGTNQPQHF. The CDR3 nucleotides read TGTGCCAGCAGTTCCTCAGGAACTAATCAGCCCCAGCATTTT.

V usage is TRBV5-5 and J usage is TRBJ1-1; D perhaps matches TRBD1 (5 bases). There are 15 residues in the CDR3. Per germline, CDR1 SGHKS and CDR2 YYEKEE (reference sequence). V gave up 0 bases and J gave up 5 bases, with 14 bases separating them. The CDR3 DNA reads TGTGCCAGCAGCTTGGTGGGTGGGGGTTCAACTGAAGCTTTCTTT. Protein sequence: CASSLVGGGSTEAFF.

V is TRBV4-3 and J is TRBJ1-1; no reliable D call. Germline loops: CDR1 LGHNA, CDR2 YSLEER. The germline V and J ends were trimmed by 0 bases and 1 base, with 9 bases remaining between them. This CDR3 comprises 15 residues. This CDR3 reads CASSQDRWTNTEAFF. The CDR3 DNA is TGCGCCAGCAGCCAAGATCGGTGGACGAACACTGAAGCTTTCTTT.

This clonotype was seen a handful of times. The V call is TRBV7-3, the J call TRBJ2-2; D may be TRBD1 (5 bases). In germline, CDR1 is SGHTA, CDR2 FQGTGA. V was shortened by 1 base and J by 4 bases, with 13 bases between the two germline ends. This CDR3 region has 16 residues. The CDR3 DNA reads as TGTGCCAGCAGCTTAAACCCACGGACACCCACCGGGGAGCTGTTTTTT. Translation gives CASSLNPRTPTGELFF.

This clonotype was counted between two and nine times. The chain uses TRBV6-6 and TRBJ1-3; no clear D. Deletions cut 7 bases from V and 2 bases from J, with 0 bases between. This CDR3 comprises 10 residues. In germline, CDR1 is MNHNY, CDR2 SVGAGI (reference sequence). CDR3 residues: CASTGNTIYF. CDR3 in DNA: TGTGCCAGCACTGGAAACACCATATATTTT.

There are a few counts of this clonotype. V and J are TRBV6-5 and TRBJ2-5; TRBD1 is a possible D gene (7 bases). The germline gives CDR1 MNHEY, CDR2 SVGAGI. Trimming removed 2 bases from V and 5 bases from J, with 12 bases in between. CDR3 length: 14 amino acids. The CDR3, as DNA: TGTGCCAGCAGTTACCAACAGGGGAGGGAGACCCAGTACTTC. Translated, it gives CASSYQQGRETQYF.